A single sample is the source of the 29 T cell receptor beta chains below, sequenced in a study of monozygotic twins with inflammatory bowel disease. No DNA is given; TCRdb re-called the 5' RACE reads and lists each CDR3 protein once. The sample includes a few hundred thousand distinct CDR3 sequences. Sequenced material: blood. Receptors were obtained from a human donor with ulcerative colitis or Crohn's disease, or a healthy co-twin of an affected twin (not recorded which).

This chain connects TRBV7-9 to TRBJ1-1. The CDR3 has 15 amino acids. Germline V CDR1 and CDR2: SEHNR, FQNEAQ (reference sequence). The CDR3 loop is CASSSTRNWDTEAFF.

This sequence joins TRBV29-1 and TRBJ2-7. CDR3 length: 11 amino acids. CDR1 SQVTM and CDR2 ANQGSEA come from the germline V gene. The CDR3 loop is CSVGQPYEQYF.

The J gene is TRBJ1-6, the V gene TRBV11-2. The germline V gene encodes CDR1 SGHAT and CDR2 FQNNGV. The CDR3 length is 14 residues. CDR3 sequence reads: CASSLPEPHSPLHF.

The V and J genes are TRBV29-1 and TRBJ1-1; checking the TCRdb D call of TRBD1 is not possible without DNA. Germline values: CDR1 SQVTM, CDR2 ANQGSEA. The CDR3 totals 11 residues. This chain's CDR3 is CSVDPTGRAFF.

Here the CDR3 reads CASSLEGWEQFF. The chain carries TRBV28 and TRBJ2-1; checking the TCRdb D call of TRBD2 is not possible without DNA. This CDR3 has 12 amino acids. Germline CDR1 reads MDHEN; CDR2 reads SYDVKM.

The CDR3 sequence: CASSLGRGHPPSYNEQFF. The chain uses TRBV5-1 and TRBJ2-1; with no DNA, the TCRdb D assignment of TRBD1 cannot be verified. The CDR3 is 18 amino acids. CDR1 and CDR2 from the germline V gene are SGHRS and YFSETQ.

This chain links TRBV5-1 with TRBJ2-3. CDR1 and CDR2 from the germline V gene are SGHRS and YFSETQ. The CDR3 length is 13 residues. Here the CDR3 reads CASRPLGTDTQYF.

The chain carries TRBV29-1 and TRBJ2-1; TCRdb's D gene call, TRBD2, goes unchecked for lack of DNA. The CDR3 loop spans 13 amino acids. Germline CDR1 and CDR2: SQVTM and ANQGSEA. This CDR3 is CSVKLAGDNEQFF.

The V call is TRBV20-1, the J call TRBJ2-7; the TCRdb call, TRBD1, lacks DNA for checking. The CDR3 consists of 14 residues. The germline V gene encodes CDR1 DFQATT and CDR2 SNEGSKA (reference sequence). CDR3 in amino acids: CSARGTGTDYEQYF.

This rearrangement joins TRBV19 to TRBJ2-7; the TRBD2 assignment by TCRdb is unverifiable without DNA. CDR3 length equals 13 residues. From germline, CDR1 is LNHDA and CDR2 SQIVND (reference sequence). This CDR3 is CASSISGTYEQYF.

The chain recombines TRBV11-2 with TRBJ2-5. This CDR3 region has 14 residues. Germline-derived CDR1 and CDR2 are SGHAT and FQNNGV. CDR3 sequence reads: CASSLDWKSETQYF.

The V call is TRBV5-6, the J call TRBJ2-5; TCRdb picks TRBD1, but there is no DNA to check that call. This CDR3 has 16 amino acids. The V gene's germline CDR1 is SGHDT and CDR2 YYEEEE. The chain's CDR3 is CASSIGQGGNQETQYF.

The rearrangement uses TRBV4-1 and TRBJ2-1; no DNA is available, so the TRBD2 call from TCRdb remains unchecked. This CDR3 spans 16 amino acids. Germline V lookup: CDR1 MGHRA, CDR2 YSYEKL. The CDR3 loop reads CASSQVASGPYNEQFF.

J is TRBJ2-7 and V is TRBV15; the TCRdb D gene call, TRBD1, has no DNA to confirm it. The CDR3 extends over 14 amino acids. Germline-derived CDR1 and CDR2 are LNHNV and YYDKDF (reference sequence). CDR3 region: CATSREGQAYEQYF.

This chain links TRBV5-1 with TRBJ1-2; TCRdb's D call of TRBD1 is untestable without DNA. This CDR3 contains 14 residues. Germline CDR1 reads SGHRS; CDR2 reads YFSETQ. This chain's CDR3 is CASSSGQINYGYTF.

This sequence joins TRBV4-1 and TRBJ2-7; TCRdb lists TRBD1, though no DNA is available to test this call. In germline, CDR1 is MGHRA, CDR2 YSYEKL. The CDR3 runs 14 residues. CDR3 protein: CASSQGPTGYEQYF.

The chain combines TRBV2 with TRBJ2-1. The CDR3 loop spans 13 amino acids. Germline assignment: CDR1 SNHLY and CDR2 FYNNEI. CDR3 in amino acids: CASVQSRYNEQFF.

J is TRBJ1-1 and V is TRBV20-1. The CDR3 consists of 12 residues. CDR1 DFQATT and CDR2 SNEGSKA come from the germline V gene (reference sequence). CDR3: CSAAGGNTEAFF.

The chain recombines TRBV30 with TRBJ1-2; absent DNA, TCRdb's TRBD1 call cannot be checked. Germline V gene sequence: CDR1 GTSNPN, CDR2 SVGIG (reference sequence). This CDR3 comprises 14 residues. Here the CDR3 reads CAWSTPDRGPGYTF.

The chain recombines TRBV4-1 with TRBJ2-3. The length of the CDR3 is 14 residues. Germline CDR1 and CDR2: MGHRA and YSYEKL. This CDR3 is CASSQGTGADTQYF.

The chain joins TRBV12-3 or TRBV12-4 to TRBJ1-2; without DNA, the TCRdb call of TRBD1 cannot be checked. This CDR3 comprises 14 residues. CDR3 sequence reads: CASSPRVFNYGYTF.

The rearrangement uses TRBV2 and TRBJ1-6; without DNA, the TCRdb call of TRBD1 cannot be checked. This CDR3 spans 15 amino acids. The germline V gene encodes CDR1 SNHLY and CDR2 FYNNEI. CDR3 sequence: CASSEHAGGDSPLHF.

The chain has TRBV23-1 and TRBJ2-7; TCRdb selects TRBD1, and the lack of DNA leaves this call unchecked. TRBV23-1 has ORF status, its function being uncertain. The CDR3 runs 14 residues. The CDR3 is CASSQREPSHEQYF.

This chain links TRBV25-1 with TRBJ2-5; the D gene TCRdb calls, TRBD1, cannot be checked with no DNA. In germline, CDR1 is MGHDK, CDR2 SYGVNS. The CDR3 is made up of 14 amino acids. The CDR3 spells CASSEYRDQETQYF.

The chain joins TRBV19 to TRBJ1-5; TCRdb calls TRBD1, which cannot be checked without DNA. There are 17 residues in the CDR3. Germline V CDR1 and CDR2: LNHDA, SQIVND (reference sequence). The CDR3 region is CASRSSGGRWSNQPQHF.

The chain couples TRBV10-2 to TRBJ2-7; TCRdb's D gene call, TRBD2, goes unchecked for lack of DNA. The CDR3 extends over 13 amino acids. Germline CDR1 WSHSY, CDR2 SAAADI. The CDR3 loop reads CASNPSGGYEQYF.

This rearrangement joins TRBV7-9 to TRBJ2-7; as DNA is missing, the TRBD2 call by TCRdb cannot be tested. CDR3 length equals 13 residues. Germline CDR1 is SEHNR and CDR2 is FQNEAQ (reference sequence). CDR3 region: CAGGLLNDYEQYF. Supplemented by reference TRBV7-9 and TRBJ2-7, the full variable domain reads DTGVSQNPRHKITKRGQNVTFRCDPISEHNRLYWYRQTLGQGPEFLTYFQNEAQLEKSRLLSDRFSAERPKGSFSTLEIQRTEQGDSAMYLCAGGLLNDYEQYFGPGTRLTVT.

This chain connects TRBV5-1 to TRBJ2-2; absent DNA, TCRdb's TRBD2 call cannot be checked. The CDR3 covers 16 residues. Germline CDR1 and CDR2: SGHRS and YFSETQ. The chain's CDR3 is CASSVSIAGVGGELFF.

The rearrangement links TRBV2 to TRBJ1-2; TCRdb indicates TRBD1, and absent DNA this call remains unverified. This CDR3 has 14 residues. The germline V gene has CDR1 SNHLY and CDR2 FYNNEI. The CDR3 reads CASSEAGQGYGYTF.